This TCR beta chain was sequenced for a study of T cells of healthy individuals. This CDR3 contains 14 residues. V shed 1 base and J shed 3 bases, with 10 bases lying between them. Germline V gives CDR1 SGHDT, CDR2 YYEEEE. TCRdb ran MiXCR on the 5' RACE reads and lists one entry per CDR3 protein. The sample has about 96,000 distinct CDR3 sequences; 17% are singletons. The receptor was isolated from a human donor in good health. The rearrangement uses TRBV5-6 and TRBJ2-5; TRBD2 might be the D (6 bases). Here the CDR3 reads CASSLSGGKETQYF. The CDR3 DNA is TGTGCCAGCAGCTTGAGCGGCGGGAAAGAGACCCAGTACTTC.